This T cell receptor beta chain was sequenced in a study of beta chain features in type 1 diabetes. Sorting with CD45RO/CCR7/CD25/CD127/CD95/CD27 yielded naive, central memory, regulatory and stem-like memory CD4+ cells. There are a few counts of this clone. The antigen remains undetermined. Germline V CDR1 and CDR2: GTSNPN, SVGIG (reference sequence). The CDR3 covers 14 residues. Trimming removed 3 bases from V and 4 bases from J; junction bases left unmatched: 7. Study-level results: Shorter TCRB CDR3s, moderately but significantly so, were found in Type 1 diabetes patients in all four CD4+ subsets.

Reverse transcription of all isolated RNA meant that expressed TCRB transcripts were sequenced. Sequencing used immunoSEQ multiplex PCR; TCRdb keeps in-frame clones, though not all of them. The sample lists 200,000 to 250,000 clones, 27% occurring once. The source of this sequence is a man aged 25-40 years in good health. The specimen was central memory CD4+ T cells from blood. This rearrangement joins TRBV30 to TRBJ1-1, with 8 positions matching TRBD1. The CDR3 loop is CAWRGGDRGTEAFF. The CDR3 DNA reads TGTGCCTGGAGGGGTGGAGACAGGGGCACTGAAGCTTTCTTT.